Shown below are 31 T cell receptor beta chains from a single sample sequenced in a study of cytomegalovirus exposure and HLA in healthy donors. Here immunoSEQ multiplex PCR was the method, and the copy in TCRdb shows in-frame clones only, minus some. The sample lists roughly 300,000 clones, about nine tenths occurring once. Sequenced material: PBMCs. The receptors were sampled from a woman aged 30 to 39 in good health and CMV-seropositive.

This rearrangement joins TRBV6-1 to TRBJ2-3, with TRBD2 as a possible D gene (5 bases). The ends were cut back, 3 bases at V and 1 base at J, with 11 bases in the middle. CDR1 is MNHNS, CDR2 SASEGT, per germline. CDR3 length: 15 residues. The CDR3 nucleotides read TGTGCCAGCAGTGAGGGAAGCGGCGGCACAGATACGCAGTATTTT. As protein: CASSEGSGGTDTQYF.

The chain couples TRBV5-1 to TRBJ2-1; 7 nucleotides agree with TRBD2. With V trimmed by 0 bases and J by 7 bases, 13 bases remained unmatched. CDR1 is SGHRS and CDR2 is YFSETQ in the germline V gene. The CDR3 has 17 residues. The CDR3 spells CASSLGQWREKTNEQFF. DNA for the CDR3: TGCGCCAGCAGCTTGGGGCAGTGGCGGGAGAAAACGAATGAGCAGTTCTTC.

The V and J genes are TRBV6-4 and TRBJ2-2; possibly TRBD1 for D (5 bases). The V and J ends lost 5 bases and 2 bases respectively, with 9 bases between them. Germline V gives CDR1 MRHNA, CDR2 SNTAGT. This CDR3 contains 14 residues. CDR3 sequence reads: CASSSRVNTGELFF. The CDR3 coding sequence is TGTGCCAGCAGTAGCAGGGTAAACACCGGGGAGCTGTTTTTT.

The chain is built from TRBV23-1 and TRBJ2-7; a possible D gene is TRBD2 (5 bases). TRBV23-1 is an ORF; its function is uncertain. Trimming removed 2 bases at V and 3 bases at J, with 20 bases between. The CDR3 totals 17 residues. The CDR3 nucleotides are TGCGCCAGCAGTCAACAAGGTGTTGGACCTGCGGGCTACGAGCAGTACTTC. It translates to CASSQQGVGPAGYEQYF.

About this clone: Other DNA sequences of this sample code for an identical CDR3. The chain couples TRBV27 to TRBJ2-1; unclear D gene. V lost 0 bases and J 4 bases, leaving 4 bases between the germline ends. This CDR3 is 13 amino acids long. CDR1 and CDR2 (germline): MNHEY, SMNVEV (reference sequence). The DNA for the CDR3 is TGTGCCAGCAGTTTATCTGCGTACAATGAGCAGTTCTTC. Its protein is CASSLSAYNEQFF.

V and J are TRBV11-2 and TRBJ2-2, with 10 bases that match TRBD1. V gave up 5 bases and J gave up 7 bases; unmatched junction bases: 7. CDR1 and CDR2 (germline): SGHAT, FQNNGV. The CDR3 spans 15 residues. The DNA for the CDR3 is TGTGCCAGCAGCCTCGGACAGGGGGGTGGCGGGGAGCTGTTTTTT. Translated: CASSLGQGGGGELFF.

The rearrangement links TRBV7-2 to TRBJ2-6, with D unclear. V dropped 6 bases and J dropped 0 bases, with 6 bases sitting between them. CDR3 length: 14 amino acids. Germline values: CDR1 SGHTA, CDR2 FQGNSA. CDR3 sequence: CASRVSSGANVLTF. For the CDR3, the DNA is TGTGCCAGCAGAGTAAGCTCTGGGGCCAACGTCCTGACTTTC.

The chain's CDR3 is CASSLDRGTETQYF. As DNA, the CDR3 is TGTGCCAGCAGCCTGGACAGGGGGACGGAGACCCAGTACTTC. The V and J genes are TRBV27 and TRBJ2-5; 10 bases are shared with TRBD1. V dropped 6 bases and J dropped 5; count of bases not matched to a gene: 6. The CDR3 extends over 14 amino acids. From germline, CDR1 is MNHEY and CDR2 SMNVEV (reference sequence).

This clone came up once. The junction departs from the called germline gene at one end, perhaps through a read error. The V and J genes are TRBV4-3 and TRBJ2-1; D is uncertain. From germline, CDR1 is LGHNA and CDR2 YSLEER. The CDR3 sequence is 14 residues long. CDR3 DNA: TGCGCCAGCAGCCAAGATCCCATCTACAGTGAGCAGTTCTTC. It codes for CASSQDPIYSEQFF.

The gene calls are TRBV6-5 and TRBJ2-7, with 7 bases aligning to TRBD1. CDR3 length: 14 residues. V lost 0 bases, J lost 6 bases, and 5 bases stayed unmatched. CDR1 is MNHEY, CDR2 SVGAGI, per germline. The CDR3 nucleotides are TGTGCCAGCAGTTACTCTAGGACAGGAGGCGAGCAGTACTTC. This gives the protein CASSYSRTGGEQYF.

The J gene is TRBJ2-2, the V gene TRBV10-3; no clear D. Germline CDR1 ENHRY, CDR2 SYGVKD. With 3 bases removed from V and 6 bases from J, the gap between germline ends came to 2 bases. This CDR3 has 11 amino acids. CDR3 region: CAISDSGELFF. The CDR3 DNA sequence: TGTGCCATCAGTGACTCCGGGGAGCTGTTTTTT.

This clone is a singleton in its sample. The gene calls are TRBV27 and TRBJ2-4; no clear D gene. The CDR3 has 13 amino acids. Germline CDR1 is MNHEY and CDR2 is SMNVEV (reference sequence). Trimming took 5 bases from V and 1 from J, leaving 6 bases between them. CDR3 in amino acids: CASSEYAKNIQYF. In DNA, the CDR3 is TGTGCCAGCAGTGAATATGCCAAAAACATTCAGTACTTC.

This clone appeared once. The chain combines TRBV7-8 with TRBJ2-7, with 13 bases matching TRBD2. Germline loops: CDR1 SGHVS, CDR2 FQNEAQ. This CDR3 has 16 residues. V was pared by 3 bases and J by 2 bases, with 4 bases of the junction left unmatched. Here the CDR3 reads CASSFRTSGSPYEQYF. The DNA for the CDR3 is TGTGCCAGCAGCTTTCGGACTAGCGGGAGTCCCTACGAGCAGTACTTC. Complete variable domain (other parts from reference TRBV7-8 and TRBJ2-7): GAGVSQSPRYKVAKRGQDVALRCDPISGHVSLFWYQQALGQGPEFLTYFQNEAQLDKSGLPSDRFFAERPEGSVSTLKIQRTQQEDSAVYLCASSFRTSGSPYEQYFGPGTRLTVT.

The chain joins TRBV11-3 to TRBJ2-7; D tentatively fits TRBD1 or TRBD2 (5 bases each). The ends were cut back, 1 base at V and 12 bases at J, with 25 bases in the middle. The CDR3 is 16 amino acids. Germline lookup yields CDR1 SGHNT and CDR2 YENEEA. CDR3 sequence: CASSLAVEQVKIRGYF. CDR3 sequence (DNA): TGTGCCAGCAGCTTAGCAGTCGAACAGGTGAAAATCCGGGGGTACTTC.

This chain joins TRBV5-1 and TRBJ1-1; D is unclear. This CDR3 comprises 16 residues. V dropped 4 bases and J dropped 3 bases, with 19 bases sitting between them. Per the germline V gene, CDR1 is SGHRS and CDR2 is YFSETQ. For the CDR3, the DNA is TGCGCCAGCAGCCGTTCCCTGGCACAACGAGACACTGAAGCTTTCTTT. Translated, it gives CASSRSLAQRDTEAFF.

The chain employs TRBV28 and TRBJ2-7; the D gene is possibly TRBD2 (5 bases). V gave up 2 bases and J gave up 3 bases, with 11 bases separating them. CDR3 length equals 14 residues. Germline V lookup: CDR1 MDHEN, CDR2 SYDVKM. The CDR3 reads CASSLVGGSYEQYF. DNA of the CDR3: TGTGCCAGCAGTTTAGTAGGTGGGAGCTACGAGCAGTACTTC. Full variable domain (missing parts from reference TRBV28 and TRBJ2-7): DVKVTQSSRYLVKRTGEKVFLECVQDMDHENMFWYRQDPGLGLRLIYFSYDVKMKEKGDIPEGYSVSREKKERFSLILESASTNQTSMYLCASSLVGGSYEQYFGPGTRLTVT.

The chain recombines TRBV4-2 with TRBJ2-7; D is possibly TRBD2 (6 bases). Germline V lookup: CDR1 LGHNA, CDR2 YNFKEQ. The CDR3 length is 15 residues. V was trimmed by 1 base and J by 0 bases, leaving 10 bases between them. CDR3: CASSQVASDSYEQYF. The CDR3 DNA reads as TGTGCCAGCAGCCAAGTGGCTAGCGACTCCTACGAGCAGTACTTC.

The chain recombines TRBV9 with TRBJ1-1, with D maybe TRBD1 (5 bases). This CDR3 has 18 amino acids. CDR1 and CDR2 from the germline V gene are SGDLS and YYNGEE. Trimming removed 3 bases from V and 2 bases from J, with 23 bases in between. The CDR3 loop reads CASSAGFWDLEGNTEAFF. The CDR3 DNA sequence: TGTGCCAGCAGCGCAGGGTTTTGGGACTTGGAGGGAAACACTGAAGCTTTCTTT.

The rearrangement uses TRBV27 and TRBJ2-1; 11 bases align to TRBD2. Losses at the gene ends were 4 bases for V and 9 bases for J; bases not matched to a gene: 14. CDR1 and CDR2 from the germline V gene are MNHEY and SMNVEV (reference sequence). The CDR3 totals 17 residues. The CDR3 DNA reads as TGTGCCAGCAGTTCCACCTTGACTAGCGGGATAAGCGGTGAGCAGTTCTTC. It codes for CASSSTLTSGISGEQFF.

The chain is built from TRBV7-9 and TRBJ1-6; D possibly corresponds to TRBD1 (5 bases). This CDR3 has 16 residues. Trimming left V 5 bases short and J 9 bases short, with 20 bases between. Germline lookup yields CDR1 SEHNR and CDR2 FQNEAQ (reference sequence). Here the CDR3 DNA reads TGTGCCAGCAGCCCCTTTCTGGGGGAGATTGCTTCACCCCTCCACTTT. Its protein product is CASSPFLGEIASPLHF.

About this clone itself: The same CDR3 arises from other DNA sequences in this sample as well. The rearrangement links TRBV9 to TRBJ1-2; D remains unclear. Germline V gene data show CDR1 as SGDLS and CDR2 as YYNGEE. Trimming left V 0 bases short and J 2 bases short, with 5 bases between. There are 13 residues in the CDR3. CDR3 residues: CASSVGGNYGYTF. DNA of the CDR3: TGTGCCAGCAGCGTAGGAGGGAACTATGGCTACACCTTC.

This clone is a singleton in its sample. The V and J genes are TRBV2 and TRBJ2-1; weak D call: TRBD2 (6 bases). Germline V gene sequence: CDR1 SNHLY, CDR2 FYNNEI. The length of the CDR3 is 13 residues. V was clipped by 4 bases and J by 10 bases, with 14 bases between them. CDR3 in amino acids: CASSATRNGEQFF. Written as DNA, the CDR3 is TGTGCCAGCAGTGCGACTAGAAATGGCGAGCAGTTCTTC.

J is TRBJ2-1 and V is TRBV6-5; 9 nucleotides align to TRBD1. V was clipped by 0 bases and J by 9 bases; unmatched bases: 9. Germline V gene data show CDR1 as MNHEY and CDR2 as SVGAGI. The CDR3 contains 16 residues. In nucleotides, the CDR3 is TGTGCCAGCAGTTACTCGGGGGGGACAGGGACTTTTGAGCAGTTCTTC. This gives the protein CASSYSGGTGTFEQFF.

J is TRBJ1-1 and V is TRBV5-6; 7 nucleotides match TRBD1. Per the germline V gene, CDR1 is SGHDT and CDR2 is YYEEEE. The CDR3 totals 15 residues. V shed 1 base and J 0 bases; nucleotides not matched to a gene: 3. The CDR3 DNA reads TGTGCCAGCAGCTTGAGGGACAGACTGAACACTGAAGCTTTCTTT. It codes for CASSLRDRLNTEAFF.

The chain couples TRBV7-9 to TRBJ1-1; possibly TRBD1 for D (6 bases). The V gene's germline CDR1 is SEHNR and CDR2 FQNEAQ (reference sequence). The CDR3 is made up of 15 amino acids. Trimming removed 1 base from V and 4 bases from J, with 13 bases in between. The CDR3 protein is CASSLVTGWVTEAFF. DNA for the CDR3: TGTGCCAGCAGCTTAGTCACAGGGTGGGTCACTGAAGCTTTCTTT.

The chain carries TRBV5-1 and TRBJ1-3; 10 bases are shared with TRBD1. Trimming removed 1 base from V and 2 bases from J; junction bases left unmatched: 3. The CDR3 loop spans 16 amino acids. CDR1 is SGHRS and CDR2 is YFSETQ in the germline V gene. The CDR3 DNA reads as TGCGCCAGCAGCTTGCCCGGACAGGGGGCTGGAAACACCATATATTTT. It codes for CASSLPGQGAGNTIYF.

The chain recombines TRBV11-2 with TRBJ2-4; tentative D call: TRBD1 (6 bases). Germline-derived CDR1 and CDR2 are SGHAT and FQNNGV. CDR3 length: 15 amino acids. V lost 3 bases and J 2 bases, leaving 11 bases between the germline ends. The CDR3 sequence: CASSLGAGTKNIQYF. The CDR3 region has the DNA TGTGCCAGCAGCTTGGGGGCAGGAACCAAAAACATTCAGTACTTC.

This clone was detected once. The chain links TRBV7-3 to TRBJ2-2; 8 nucleotides align to TRBD2. The CDR3 has 15 residues. Germline lookup yields CDR1 SGHTA and CDR2 FQGTGA. V lost 5 bases to trimming and J lost 4 bases; unmatched junction nucleotides: 6. The CDR3 protein is CASSQGLGFTGELFF. The CDR3 DNA is TGTGCCAGCAGCCAGGGACTAGGTTTCACCGGGGAGCTGTTTTTT.

The V gene is TRBV30, the J gene TRBJ1-3; 7 bases match TRBD1. This CDR3 has 15 amino acids. With 0 bases clipped from V and 2 bases from J, the junction kept 4 bases outside the gene matches. Germline V gene lookup returns CDR1 GTSNPN and CDR2 SVGIG (reference sequence). DNA of the CDR3: TGTGCCTGGAGTGTACGACAGGGCCCTGGAAACACCATATATTTT. Its translation is CAWSVRQGPGNTIYF.

The chain carries TRBV18 and TRBJ2-5; 9 nucleotides line up with TRBD2. Trimming removed 2 bases from V and 4 bases from J; junction bases left unmatched: 5. The germline gives CDR1 KGHSH, CDR2 LQKENI. There are 15 residues in the CDR3. In DNA form, the CDR3 reads TGTGCCAGCTCACCATCGCGGGGGGGCGGAGAGACCCAGTACTTC. Its translation is CASSPSRGGGETQYF.

V and J are TRBV5-1 and TRBJ2-3; unclear D gene. The CDR3 covers 12 residues. V was trimmed by 7 bases and J by 5 bases, leaving 11 bases between them. CDR1 and CDR2 (germline): SGHRS, YFSETQ. This CDR3 is CASCRAGDTQYF. The CDR3 DNA reads as TGCGCCAGCTGTCGGGCAGGAGATACGCAGTATTTT.